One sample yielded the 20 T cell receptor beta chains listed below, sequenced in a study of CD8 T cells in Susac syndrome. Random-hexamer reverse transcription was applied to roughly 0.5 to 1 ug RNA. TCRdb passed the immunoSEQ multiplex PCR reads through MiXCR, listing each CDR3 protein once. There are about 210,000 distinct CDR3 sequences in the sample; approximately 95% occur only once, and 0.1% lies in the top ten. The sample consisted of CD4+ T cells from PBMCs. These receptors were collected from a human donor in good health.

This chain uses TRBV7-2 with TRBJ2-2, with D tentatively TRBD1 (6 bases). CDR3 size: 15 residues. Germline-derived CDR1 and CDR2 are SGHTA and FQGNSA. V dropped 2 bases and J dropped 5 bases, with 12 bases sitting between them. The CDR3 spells CASSLNRAWTGELFF. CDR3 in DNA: TGTGCCAGCAGCTTAAACAGGGCGTGGACCGGGGAGCTGTTTTTT.

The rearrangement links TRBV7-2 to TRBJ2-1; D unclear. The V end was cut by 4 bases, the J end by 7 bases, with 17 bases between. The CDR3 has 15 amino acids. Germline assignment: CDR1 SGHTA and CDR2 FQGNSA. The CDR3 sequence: CASSWSTQKSNEQFF. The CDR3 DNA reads TGTGCCAGCAGCTGGTCGACTCAAAAGAGTAATGAGCAGTTCTTC.

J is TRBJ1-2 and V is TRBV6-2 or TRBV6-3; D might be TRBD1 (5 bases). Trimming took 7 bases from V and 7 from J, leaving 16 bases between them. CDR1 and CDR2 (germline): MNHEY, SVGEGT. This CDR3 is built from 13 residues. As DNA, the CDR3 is TGTGCCAGCACCTTCTGGGGACCCGGTGGCTACACCTTC. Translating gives CASTFWGPGGYTF.

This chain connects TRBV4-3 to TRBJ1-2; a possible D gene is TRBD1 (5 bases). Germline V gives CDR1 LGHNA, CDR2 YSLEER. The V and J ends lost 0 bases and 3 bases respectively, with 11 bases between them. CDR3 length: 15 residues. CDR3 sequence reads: CASSQDRRQHYGYTF. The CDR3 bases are TGCGCCAGCAGCCAAGATAGGCGACAGCACTATGGCTACACCTTC.

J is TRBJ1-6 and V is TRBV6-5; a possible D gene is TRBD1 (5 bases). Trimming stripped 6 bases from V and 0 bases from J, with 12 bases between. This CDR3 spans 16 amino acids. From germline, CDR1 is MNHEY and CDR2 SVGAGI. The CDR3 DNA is TGTGCCAGCAGATTAGACAGTAGCTCCTATAATTCACCCCTCCACTTT. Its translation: CASRLDSSSYNSPLHF.

The CDR3 spells CASSFISGYGYTF. The DNA for the CDR3 is TGTGCCAGCAGCTTCATCTCTGGCTATGGCTACACCTTC. The chain recombines TRBV28 with TRBJ1-2, with unresolved D. The CDR3 runs to 13 residues. V was clipped by 6 bases and J by 4 bases, with 12 bases between them. The germline CDR1 and CDR2 sequences are MDHEN and SYDVKM.

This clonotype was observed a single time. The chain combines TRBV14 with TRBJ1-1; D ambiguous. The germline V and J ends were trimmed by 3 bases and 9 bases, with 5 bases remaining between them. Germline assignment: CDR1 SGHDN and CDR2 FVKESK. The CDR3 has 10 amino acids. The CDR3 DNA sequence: TGTGCCAGCAGCCAGGTACAAGCTTTCTTT. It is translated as CASSQVQAFF.

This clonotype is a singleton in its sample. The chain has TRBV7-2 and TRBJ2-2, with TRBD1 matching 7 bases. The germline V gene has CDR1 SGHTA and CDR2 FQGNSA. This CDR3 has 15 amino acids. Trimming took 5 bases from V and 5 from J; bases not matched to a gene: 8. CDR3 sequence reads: CASSMRQGRTGELFF. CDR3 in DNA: TGTGCCAGCAGCATGAGACAGGGTCGAACCGGGGAGCTGTTTTTT.

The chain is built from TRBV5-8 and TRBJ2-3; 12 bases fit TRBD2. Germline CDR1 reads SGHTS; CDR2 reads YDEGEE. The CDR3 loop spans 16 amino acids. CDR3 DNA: TGTGCAGCTGGTATACTAGCGGGGGGCCGCACAGATACGCAGTATTTT. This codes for CAAGILAGGRTDTQYF.

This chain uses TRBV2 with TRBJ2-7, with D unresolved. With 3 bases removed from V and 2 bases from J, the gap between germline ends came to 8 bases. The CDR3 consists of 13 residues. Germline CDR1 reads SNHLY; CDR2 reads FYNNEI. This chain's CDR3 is CASSEGLAYEQYF. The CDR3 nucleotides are TGTGCCAGCAGTGAGGGCCTCGCCTACGAGCAGTACTTC.

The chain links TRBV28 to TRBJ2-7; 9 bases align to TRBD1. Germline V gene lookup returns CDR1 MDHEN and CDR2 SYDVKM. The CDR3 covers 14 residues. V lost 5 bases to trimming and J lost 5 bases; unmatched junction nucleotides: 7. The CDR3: CASSLSGTGHEQYV. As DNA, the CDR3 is TGTGCCAGCAGTCTCTCCGGGACAGGGCACGAGCAGTACGTC.

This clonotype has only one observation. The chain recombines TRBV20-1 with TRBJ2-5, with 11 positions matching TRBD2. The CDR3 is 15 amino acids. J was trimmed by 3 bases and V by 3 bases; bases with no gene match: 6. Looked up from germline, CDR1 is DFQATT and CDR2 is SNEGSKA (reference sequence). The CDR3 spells CSARKIAGGEETQYF. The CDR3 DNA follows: TGCAGTGCTAGGAAGATAGCGGGGGGGGAAGAGACCCAGTACTTC.

CDR3 sequence reads: CASSIGTGGVDTEAFF. The CDR3 DNA is TGTGCCAGCAGCATCGGGACAGGGGGAGTCGACACTGAAGCTTTCTTT. V gene TRBV7-2 combines with J gene TRBJ1-1, with 11 nucleotides matching TRBD1. V trimming: 5 bases; J trimming: 3 bases; junction bases outside the gene matches: 8. Germline-derived CDR1 and CDR2 are SGHTA and FQGNSA. The CDR3 has 16 residues.

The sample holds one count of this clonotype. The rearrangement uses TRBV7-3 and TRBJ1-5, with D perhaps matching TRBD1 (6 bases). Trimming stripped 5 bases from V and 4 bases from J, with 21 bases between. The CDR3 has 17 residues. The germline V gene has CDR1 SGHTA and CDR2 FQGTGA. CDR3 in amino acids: CASSQSPGTPQNQPQHF. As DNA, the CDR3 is TGTGCCAGCAGCCAAAGCCCCGGGACACCTCAAAATCAGCCCCAGCATTTT.

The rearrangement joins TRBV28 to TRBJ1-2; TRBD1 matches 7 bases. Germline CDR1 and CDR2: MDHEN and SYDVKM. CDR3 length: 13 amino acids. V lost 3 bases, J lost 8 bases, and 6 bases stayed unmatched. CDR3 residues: CASSLTGRVGYTF. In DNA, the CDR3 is TGTGCCAGCAGTTTGACAGGGCGTGTAGGCTACACCTTC.

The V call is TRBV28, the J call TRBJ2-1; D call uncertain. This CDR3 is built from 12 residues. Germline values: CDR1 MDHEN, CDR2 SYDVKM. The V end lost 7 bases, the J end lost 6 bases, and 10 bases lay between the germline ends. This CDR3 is CASTGPRNEQFF. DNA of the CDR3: TGTGCCAGCACTGGGCCCCGCAATGAGCAGTTCTTC.

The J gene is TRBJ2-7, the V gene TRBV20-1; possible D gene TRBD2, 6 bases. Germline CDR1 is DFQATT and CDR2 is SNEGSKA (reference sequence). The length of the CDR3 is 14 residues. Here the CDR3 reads CGVDTGGTAYEQYF. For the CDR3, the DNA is TGCGGGGTTGACACTGGAGGGACGGCCTACGAGCAGTACTTC.

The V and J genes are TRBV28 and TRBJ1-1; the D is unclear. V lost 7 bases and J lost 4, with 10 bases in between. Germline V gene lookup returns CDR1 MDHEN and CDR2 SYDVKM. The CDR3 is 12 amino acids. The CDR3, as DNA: TGTGCCAGCAAGGCAGGCGGCACTGAAGCTTTCTTT. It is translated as CASKAGGTEAFF. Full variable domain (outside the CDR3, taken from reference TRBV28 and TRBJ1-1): DVKVTQSSRYLVKRTGEKVFLECVQDMDHENMFWYRQDPGLGLRLIYFSYDVKMKEKGDIPEGYSVSREKKERFSLILESASTNQTSMYLCASKAGGTEAFFGQGTRLTVV.

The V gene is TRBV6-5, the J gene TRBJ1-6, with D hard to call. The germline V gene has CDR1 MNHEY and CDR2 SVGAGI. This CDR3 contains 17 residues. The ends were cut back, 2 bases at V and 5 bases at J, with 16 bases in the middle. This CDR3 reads CASSYGGNSVNNSPLHF. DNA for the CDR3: TGTGCCAGCAGTTACGGAGGGAATAGCGTAAATAATTCACCCCTCCACTTT.

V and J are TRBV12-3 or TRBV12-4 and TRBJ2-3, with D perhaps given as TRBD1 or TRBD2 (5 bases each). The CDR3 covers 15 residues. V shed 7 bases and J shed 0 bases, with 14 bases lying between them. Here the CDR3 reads CASTIFRDSTDTQYF. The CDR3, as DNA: TGTGCCAGCACCATTTTCCGGGACAGCACAGATACGCAGTATTTT.